The 8 T cell receptor beta chains listed next were all sequenced from one sample in a study of cytomegalovirus exposure and HLA in healthy donors (dated by TCRdb to 2015 to 2018). Library generation was performed with the immunoSEQ multiplex PCR assay. The multiplex PCR relied on a mix of 60 forward primers for TCR Vbeta segments and 13 reverse primers for TCR Jbeta segments. Here the immuneACCESS table is served through TCRdb, limited to in-frame sequences with V and J called. Missing clones are a known gap in these copies; in checked studies unresolved V genes cover under half, and the rest lacks a known reason. This sample's table has entries for about 160,000 clones. Together, the top ten hold 1% to 1.5% of the sample. The sequenced material came from PBMCs. The receptors were gathered from an older woman in good health and CMV-seronegative.

The CDR3 DNA is TGTGCCATCAGTGAATCTAGCGTAGTCTACAATGAGCAGTTCTTC. This translates into CAISESSVVYNEQFF. The chain has TRBV10-3 and TRBJ2-1; D is possibly TRBD2 (6 bases). This CDR3 contains 15 residues. Germline V CDR1 and CDR2: ENHRY, SYGVKD. The V gene lost 3 bases and the J gene lost 3 bases, with 12 bases spanning the gap.

The chain has TRBV18 and TRBJ2-5; D remains unclear. CDR3 length equals 16 residues. Germline V gene lookup returns CDR1 KGHSH and CDR2 LQKENI. The germline V and J ends were trimmed by 3 bases and 4 bases, with 18 bases remaining between them. The CDR3 sequence: CASSPLATVYGETQYF. CDR3 DNA sequence: TGTGCCAGCTCACCGCTTGCCACAGTTTATGGAGAGACCCAGTACTTC.

The chain carries TRBV2 and TRBJ1-5; no reliable D call. Looked up from germline, CDR1 is SNHLY and CDR2 is FYNNEI. Between the trimmed V and J ends, which lost 3 bases and 4 bases, there was a span of 16 bases. This CDR3 comprises 16 residues. The CDR3 region has the DNA TGTGCCAGCAGTGAGCTCCTCGGGGTGAAAAATCAGCCCCAGCATTTT. It is translated as CASSELLGVKNQPQHF.

This chain links TRBV6-5 with TRBJ2-5, with 11 bases identical to TRBD2. The CDR3 loop spans 15 amino acids. The V segment lost 2 bases and the J segment 2 bases; nucleotides outside the gene matches: 1. Germline CDR1 reads MNHEY; CDR2 reads SVGAGI. The CDR3 region is CASSYIAGGQETQYF. The DNA of the CDR3 is TGTGCCAGCAGTTACATAGCGGGAGGGCAAGAGACCCAGTACTTC.

The chain employs TRBV5-1 and TRBJ2-1; 13 bases match TRBD2. The CDR3 covers 16 residues. V gave up 5 bases and J gave up 7 bases; unmatched junction bases: 9. Germline V gene lookup returns CDR1 SGHRS and CDR2 YFSETQ. The CDR3 protein is CASRTPGTSGDNEQFF. The CDR3, as DNA: TGCGCCAGCAGAACCCCCGGGACTAGCGGGGATAATGAGCAGTTCTTC.

J is TRBJ2-1 and V is TRBV7-9; D perhaps matches TRBD2 (7 bases). The germline V and J ends were trimmed by 0 bases and 1 base, with 13 bases remaining between them. The CDR3 loop spans 17 amino acids. Germline CDR1 and CDR2: SEHNR and FQNEAQ (reference sequence). For the CDR3, the DNA is TGTGCCAGCAGCTTAGCTAAGGGGGGGACTTCCTACAATGAGCAGTTCTTC. This translates into CASSLAKGGTSYNEQFF.

This chain joins TRBV28 and TRBJ2-1, with a possible D match to TRBD1 (5 bases). The CDR3 loop spans 13 amino acids. V lost 2 bases to trimming and J lost 5 bases, with 7 bases between them. Germline CDR1 reads MDHEN; CDR2 reads SYDVKM. CDR3 region: CASSLQGDNEQFF. DNA of the CDR3: TGTGCCAGCAGTTTACAGGGCGACAATGAGCAGTTCTTC.

The chain carries TRBV19 and TRBJ2-3; 11 bases are shared with TRBD2. The V gene end was trimmed by 5 bases and the J gene end by 4 bases; junction bases not matched to a gene: 11. Germline-derived CDR1 and CDR2 are LNHDA and SQIVND (reference sequence). This CDR3 has 17 amino acids. DNA of the CDR3: TGTGCCAGTAGTTCGTATGGTAGCGGGGGGGGCGCAGATACGCAGTATTTT. Translating it yields CASSSYGSGGGADTQYF.